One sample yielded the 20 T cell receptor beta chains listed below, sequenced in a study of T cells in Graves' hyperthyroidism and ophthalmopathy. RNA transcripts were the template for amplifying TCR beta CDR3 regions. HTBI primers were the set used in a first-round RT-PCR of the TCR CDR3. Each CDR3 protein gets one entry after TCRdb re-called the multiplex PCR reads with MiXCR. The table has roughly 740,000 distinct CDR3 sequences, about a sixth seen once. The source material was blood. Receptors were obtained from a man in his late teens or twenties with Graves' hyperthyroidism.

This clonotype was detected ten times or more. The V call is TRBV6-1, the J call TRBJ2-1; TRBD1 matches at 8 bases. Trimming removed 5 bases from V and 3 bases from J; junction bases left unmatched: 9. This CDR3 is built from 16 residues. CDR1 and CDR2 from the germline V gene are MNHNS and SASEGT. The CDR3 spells CASSLHPGGNYNEQFF. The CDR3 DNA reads TGTGCCAGCAGTCTTCACCCAGGGGGCAACTACAATGAGCAGTTCTTC.

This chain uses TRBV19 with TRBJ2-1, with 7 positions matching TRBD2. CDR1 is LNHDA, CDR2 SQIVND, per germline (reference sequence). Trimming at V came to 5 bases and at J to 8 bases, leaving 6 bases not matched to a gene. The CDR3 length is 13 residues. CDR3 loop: CASSAREYYEQFF. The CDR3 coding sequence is TGTGCCAGTAGTGCGCGGGAGTATTATGAGCAGTTCTTC.

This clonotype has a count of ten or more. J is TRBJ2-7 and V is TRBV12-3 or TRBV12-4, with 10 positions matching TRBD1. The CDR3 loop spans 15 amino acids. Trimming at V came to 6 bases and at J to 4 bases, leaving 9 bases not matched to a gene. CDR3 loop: CASSLRDRGGYEQYF. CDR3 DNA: TGTGCCAGCAGCCTCCGGGACAGGGGAGGATACGAGCAGTACTTC.

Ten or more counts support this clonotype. CDR3 nucleotides: TGTGCCAGCAGCGTAAGAGGGACAGCCGGGGAGCTGTTTTTT. Protein: CASSVRGTAGELFF. The V gene is TRBV9, the J gene TRBJ2-2; TRBD1 matches at 7 bases. The length of the CDR3 is 14 residues. Trimming removed 1 base from V and 6 bases from J; junction bases left unmatched: 3. CDR1 and CDR2 from the germline V gene are SGDLS and YYNGEE.

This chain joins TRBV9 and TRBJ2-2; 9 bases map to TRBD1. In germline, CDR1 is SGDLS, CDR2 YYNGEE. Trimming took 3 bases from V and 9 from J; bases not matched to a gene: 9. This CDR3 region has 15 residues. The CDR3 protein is CASSGPGQGTRELFF. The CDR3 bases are TGTGCCAGCAGCGGGCCGGGACAGGGAACCCGGGAGCTGTTTTTT.

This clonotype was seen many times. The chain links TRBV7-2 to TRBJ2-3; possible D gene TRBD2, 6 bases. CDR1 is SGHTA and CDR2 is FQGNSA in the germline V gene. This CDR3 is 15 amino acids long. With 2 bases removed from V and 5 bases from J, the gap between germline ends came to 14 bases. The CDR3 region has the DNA TGTGCCAGCAGCTTATCCTCGACGGGAGAAGATACGCAGTATTTT. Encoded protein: CASSLSSTGEDTQYF.

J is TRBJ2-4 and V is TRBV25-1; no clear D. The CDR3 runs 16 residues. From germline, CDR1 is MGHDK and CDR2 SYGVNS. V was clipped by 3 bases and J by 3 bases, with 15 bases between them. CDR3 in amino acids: CASSDGQATGKNIQYF. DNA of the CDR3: TGTGCCAGCAGTGATGGTCAGGCCACGGGCAAAAACATTCAGTACTTC.

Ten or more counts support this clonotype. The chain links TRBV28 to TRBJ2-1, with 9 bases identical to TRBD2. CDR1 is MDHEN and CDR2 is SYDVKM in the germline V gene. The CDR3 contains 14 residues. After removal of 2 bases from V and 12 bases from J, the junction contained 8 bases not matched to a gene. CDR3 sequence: CASSLSLAGTGQFF. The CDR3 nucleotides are TGTGCCAGCAGTTTAAGTCTAGCGGGGACGGGGCAGTTCTTC.

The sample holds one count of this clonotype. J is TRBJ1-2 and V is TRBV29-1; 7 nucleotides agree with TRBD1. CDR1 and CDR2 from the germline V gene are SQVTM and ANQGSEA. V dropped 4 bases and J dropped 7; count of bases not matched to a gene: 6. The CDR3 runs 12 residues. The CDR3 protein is CSVAGDSFGYTF. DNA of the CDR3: TGCAGCGTTGCAGGGGACAGCTTTGGCTACACCTTC.

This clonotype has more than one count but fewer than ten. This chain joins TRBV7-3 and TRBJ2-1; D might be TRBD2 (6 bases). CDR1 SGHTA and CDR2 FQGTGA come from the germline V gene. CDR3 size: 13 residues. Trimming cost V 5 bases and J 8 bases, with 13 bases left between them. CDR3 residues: CASSPRREHEQFF. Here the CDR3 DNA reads TGTGCCAGCAGCCCTAGGAGGGAGCATGAGCAGTTCTTC.

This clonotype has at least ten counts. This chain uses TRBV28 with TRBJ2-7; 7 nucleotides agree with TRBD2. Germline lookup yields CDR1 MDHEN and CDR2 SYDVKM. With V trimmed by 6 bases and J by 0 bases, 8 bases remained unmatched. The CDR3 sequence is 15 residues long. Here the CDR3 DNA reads TGTGCCAGCAGCCCGTGGGGGGAGGGCTCCTACGAGCAGTACTTC. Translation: CASSPWGEGSYEQYF.

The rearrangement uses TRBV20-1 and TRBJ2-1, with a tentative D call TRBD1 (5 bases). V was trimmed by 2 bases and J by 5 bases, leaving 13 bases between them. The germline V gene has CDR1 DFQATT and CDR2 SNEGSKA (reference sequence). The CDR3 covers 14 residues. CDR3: CSARSHSTDNEQFF. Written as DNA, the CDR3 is TGCAGTGCTAGATCTCACTCGACAGACAATGAGCAGTTCTTC.

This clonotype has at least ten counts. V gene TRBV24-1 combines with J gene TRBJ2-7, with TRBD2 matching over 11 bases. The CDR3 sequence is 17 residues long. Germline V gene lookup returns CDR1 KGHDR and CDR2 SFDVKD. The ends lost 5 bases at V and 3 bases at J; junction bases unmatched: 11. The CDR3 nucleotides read TGTGCCACCAGTGGCCTGGCCGGGACTAGCGGATACTACGAGCAGTACTTC. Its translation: CATSGLAGTSGYYEQYF.

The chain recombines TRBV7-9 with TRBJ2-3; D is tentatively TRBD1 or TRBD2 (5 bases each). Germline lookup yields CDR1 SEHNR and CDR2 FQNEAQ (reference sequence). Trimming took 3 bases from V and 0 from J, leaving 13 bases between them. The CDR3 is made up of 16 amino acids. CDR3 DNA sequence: TGTGCCAGCAGCTTGGGACGGGATACTAGCACAGATACGCAGTATTTT. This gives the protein CASSLGRDTSTDTQYF.

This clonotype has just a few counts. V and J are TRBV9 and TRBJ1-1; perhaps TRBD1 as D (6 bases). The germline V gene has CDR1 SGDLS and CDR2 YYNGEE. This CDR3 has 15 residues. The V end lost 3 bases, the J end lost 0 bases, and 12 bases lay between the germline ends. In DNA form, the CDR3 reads TGTGCCAGCAGCGAGGGGGACACCATGAACACTGAAGCTTTCTTT. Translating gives CASSEGDTMNTEAFF.

In nucleotides, the CDR3 is TGTGCCAGTAGTATTGTGGCGGGAGTTTATTACGAGCAGTACTTC. Protein: CASSIVAGVYYEQYF. The chain is built from TRBV19 and TRBJ2-7, with 7 bases lining up with TRBD2. V was pared by 3 bases and J by 4 bases, with 9 bases of the junction left unmatched. Per the germline V gene, CDR1 is LNHDA and CDR2 is SQIVND (reference sequence). The length of the CDR3 is 15 residues.

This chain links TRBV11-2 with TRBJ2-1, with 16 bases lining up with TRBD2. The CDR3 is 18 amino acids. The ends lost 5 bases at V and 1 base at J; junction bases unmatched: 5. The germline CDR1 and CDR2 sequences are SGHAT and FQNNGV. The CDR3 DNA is TGTGCCAGCAGCGCGGGACTAGCGGGAGGGCCTTCCTACAATGAGCAGTTCTTC. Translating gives CASSAGLAGGPSYNEQFF.

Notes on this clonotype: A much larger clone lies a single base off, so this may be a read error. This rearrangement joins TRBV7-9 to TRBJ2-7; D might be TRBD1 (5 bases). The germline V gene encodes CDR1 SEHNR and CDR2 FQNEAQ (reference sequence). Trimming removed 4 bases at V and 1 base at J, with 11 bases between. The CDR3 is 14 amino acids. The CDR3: CASSSRNRSYEQYF. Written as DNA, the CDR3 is TGTGCCAGCAGCTCCCGGAACAGGTCCTACGAGCAGTACTTC.

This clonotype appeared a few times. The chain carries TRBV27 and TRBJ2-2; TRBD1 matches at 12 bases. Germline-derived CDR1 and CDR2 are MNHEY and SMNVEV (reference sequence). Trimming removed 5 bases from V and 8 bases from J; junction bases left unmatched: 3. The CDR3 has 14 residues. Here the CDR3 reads CASSVGQGAGELFF. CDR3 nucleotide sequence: TGTGCCAGCAGTGTGGGACAGGGGGCAGGGGAGCTGTTTTTT.

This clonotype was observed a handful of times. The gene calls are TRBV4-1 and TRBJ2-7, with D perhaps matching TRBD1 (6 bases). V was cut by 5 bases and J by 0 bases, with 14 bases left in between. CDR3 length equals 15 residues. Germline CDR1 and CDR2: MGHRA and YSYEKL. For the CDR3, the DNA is TGCGCCAGCAGCGTCCGGGACACTGACTCCTACGAGCAGTACTTC. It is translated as CASSVRDTDSYEQYF.